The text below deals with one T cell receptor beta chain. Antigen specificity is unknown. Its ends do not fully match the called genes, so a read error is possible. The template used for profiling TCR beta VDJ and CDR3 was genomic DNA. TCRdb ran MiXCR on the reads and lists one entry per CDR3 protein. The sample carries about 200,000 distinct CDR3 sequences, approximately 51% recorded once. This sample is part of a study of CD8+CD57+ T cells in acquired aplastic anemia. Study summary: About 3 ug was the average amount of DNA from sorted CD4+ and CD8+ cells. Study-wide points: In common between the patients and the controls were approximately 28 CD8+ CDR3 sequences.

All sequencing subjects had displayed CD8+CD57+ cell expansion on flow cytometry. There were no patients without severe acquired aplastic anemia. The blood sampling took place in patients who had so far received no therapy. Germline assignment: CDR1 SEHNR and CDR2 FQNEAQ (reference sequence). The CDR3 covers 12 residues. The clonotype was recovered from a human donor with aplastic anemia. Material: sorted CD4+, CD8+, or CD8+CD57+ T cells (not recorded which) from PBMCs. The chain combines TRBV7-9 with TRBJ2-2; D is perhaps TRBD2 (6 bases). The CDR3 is CASSLLSGGLFF. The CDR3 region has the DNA TGTGCCAGCAGCTTACTATCCGGGGGGCTGTTTTTT.